Below are 6 T cell receptor beta chains sequenced from a single sample in a study of blood T cells in healthy people across ages. Primed by a sample-barcoded 5' primer and a J-beta primer mix, a second PCR proceeded for roughly 6 to 12 cycles. TCRdb re-analysed the 5' RACE reads in MiXCR, keeping a single row per CDR3 protein. This repertoire shows approximately 730,000 distinct CDR3 sequences, less than 70% found once; its top ten account for approximately 41%. Material for sequencing was blood. The receptors stem from an elderly man in good health.

The chain employs TRBV27 and TRBJ2-7; TRBD2 matches 8 bases. Per the germline V gene, CDR1 is MNHEY and CDR2 is SMNVEV (reference sequence). This CDR3 region has 13 residues. V was pared by 7 bases and J by 3 bases, with 5 bases of the junction left unmatched. CDR3 residues: CASKAGGLYEQYF. CDR3 sequence (DNA): TGTGCCAGCAAGGCGGGAGGCCTCTACGAGCAGTACTTC.

The chain employs TRBV7-9 and TRBJ1-5; 9 bases are shared with TRBD1. The V and J ends lost 1 base and 7 bases, in that order; junction bases with no gene match: 8. Germline loops: CDR1 SEHNR, CDR2 FQNEAQ (reference sequence). CDR3 length: 16 amino acids. The CDR3 nucleotides read TGTGCCAGCAGCTTAGGGCCGGGACAGGGTGGACAGCCCCAGCATTTT. Translation: CASSLGPGQGGQPQHF.

This clonotype showed up just a few times. V and J are TRBV6-5 and TRBJ2-7; maybe TRBD1 (6 bases). V was pared by 6 bases and J by 7 bases, with 22 bases between. There are 15 residues in the CDR3. Germline assignment: CDR1 MNHEY and CDR2 SVGAGI. The CDR3 DNA reads TGTGCCAGCAGAGTCCGCCGGGACACCTTGGGGGAGCAGTACTTC. This sequence encodes CASRVRRDTLGEQYF.

J is TRBJ2-5 and V is TRBV12-3 or TRBV12-4, with TRBD1 as a possible D gene (6 bases). The CDR3 covers 12 residues. V was pared by 5 bases and J by 11 bases, with 15 bases between. CDR3 sequence (DNA): TGTGCCAGCAGTACAGGGTTTGCGGAGCAGTACTTC. As protein: CASSTGFAEQYF.

This sequence joins TRBV2 and TRBJ1-1, with D hard to call. Between the trimmed V and J ends, which lost 6 bases and 2 bases, there was a span of 16 bases. This CDR3 spans 15 amino acids. CDR1 is SNHLY and CDR2 is FYNNEI in the germline V gene. CDR3 sequence: CASSFETTLNTEAFF. CDR3 bases: TGTGCCAGCAGCTTCGAGACGACCCTAAACACTGAAGCTTTCTTT.

V is TRBV27 and J is TRBJ2-5; 7 bases agree with TRBD2. There are 20 residues in the CDR3. After removal of 1 base from V and 3 bases from J, the junction contained 20 bases not matched to a gene. Germline V gives CDR1 MNHEY, CDR2 SMNVEV (reference sequence). CDR3 sequence reads: CASSLFFWRSPGLAEETQYF. The CDR3 bases are TGTGCCAGCAGTTTATTCTTTTGGCGGTCCCCTGGCCTAGCGGAAGAGACCCAGTACTTC.